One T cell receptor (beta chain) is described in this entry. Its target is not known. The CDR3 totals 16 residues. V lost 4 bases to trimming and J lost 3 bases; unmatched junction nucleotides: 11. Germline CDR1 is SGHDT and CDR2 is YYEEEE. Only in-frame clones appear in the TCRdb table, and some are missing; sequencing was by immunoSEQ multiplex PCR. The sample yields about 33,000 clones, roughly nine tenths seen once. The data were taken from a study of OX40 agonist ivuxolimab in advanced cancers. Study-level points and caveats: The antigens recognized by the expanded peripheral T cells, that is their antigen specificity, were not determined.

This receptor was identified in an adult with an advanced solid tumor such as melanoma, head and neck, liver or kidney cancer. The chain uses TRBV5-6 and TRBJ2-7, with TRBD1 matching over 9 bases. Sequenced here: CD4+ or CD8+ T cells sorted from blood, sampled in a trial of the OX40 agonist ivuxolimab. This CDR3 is CASSEAGTGIYYEQYF. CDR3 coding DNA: TGTGCCAGCAGCGAGGCCGGGACAGGGATATACTACGAGCAGTACTTC.